Listed here is a single T cell receptor (beta chain). The antigen it recognizes is unknown. The sample holds no much larger clone one base away, and base qualities are not on file. This specimen belongs to a study of T cell responses to AZD1222 COVID-19 vaccine (dated by TCRdb to the early 2020s). Study-level background: A total of over 230 trial participants underwent TCR sequencing, of whom about 200 received two doses of AZD1222 and some 26 received two doses of the MenACWY control vaccine. Trial participants were enrolled by age into subgroups of 18-55, 56-69 and 70-plus years, and around 140, 26 and 57 TCR-sequenced participants, respectively, were included in these subgroups. Paper-wide results and their limitations: CD4 TCRs associated with the vaccine covered the entire spike protein, and the dominant responses were in regions 160-218 and 743-854. Reportedly, close to half of the unique spike-specific TCRs recognized epitopes lying outside the regions that are mutated in the B.1.351 and B.1.1.7 variants. Spike-specific TCR breadth and depth rose significantly after two AZD1222 doses compared with day 0 and with MenACWY recipients. Participants were mostly white British, with more females than males. The authors suggested clonal diversity may have been underestimated. The 56-69-year group was small, and its depth increase did not reach significance, likely because of low power. No day 14 peak-response samples were available, so repertoires were characterized only after the peak T cell response. Conclusions about previously exposed vaccinees are limited, since just six AZD1222 recipients were seropositive for SARS-CoV-2 at baseline.

The intended sense of this specimen's time point label: about 28 days (+/-7) after the second vaccine dose. Because spike-specific TCR depth and breadth did not differ between the two schedules, AZD1222 recipients who got a second dose at roughly 4 weeks were pooled with those who got a second dose at roughly 12 weeks. Vaccinee samples were obtained from the UK trials COV001 and COV002, which included a single-blind randomized controlled phase 2/3 trial of AZD1222 (ChAdOx1 nCoV-19) in healthy adults. For TCRbeta chain sequencing, PBMC samples were collected from trial participants at day 0 and at day 28 after the second dose. There are 13 amino acids in the CDR3, from cysteine to phenylalanine inclusive. Of all the DNA, just the CDR3 is kept, 39 bases in frame from base 1. V and J lose 1 base and 3 bases, and a span of 8 bases separates them. According to the germline V gene (reference sequence), CDR1 reads SGHKS and CDR2 reads YYEKEE.

The CDR3 regions of human TCRbeta chains were subjected to immunosequencing. The study's own analysis went as follows. TCRs in the repertoires were matched against a reference library of SARS-CoV-2-specific TCRs that had been generated with the MIRA antigen-specificity platform. Breadth was defined as the fraction of unique TCRs that were SARS-CoV-2-associated, and depth was defined as the fraction of total T cells that were SARS-CoV-2-associated. Using the MIRA data, every spike-specific TCR was mapped to the spike region that the TCR reacted to and assigned to either a CD4 or a CD8 class. Log10-transformed breadth and depth values were compared by one-way ANOVA with Sidak's multiple comparisons tests. TCRdb took this table from immuneACCESS and kept in-frame rearrangements with V and J called. Such tables lack part of the clones; where checked against another copy, unresolved V genes explain under half of the gap, and the rest is unexplained. V and J calls and clone size are those listed in that table; D and trimming were worked out from the DNA. This sample gives about 100,000 clones in total; about 90% of them show up just once. Roughly a tenth of the sample belongs to the ten largest clones.

This clonotype originated in an adult who received the AZD1222 COVID-19 vaccine. Sample: peripheral blood, taken 28 days after the second AZD1222 dose. The rearrangement joined TRBV5-5 to TRBJ2-7; no confident D gene assignment can be made. The DNA reads as follows: TGTGCCAGCAGCTTGACGGACCGCTACGAGCAGTACTTC. It is translated as CASSLTDRYEQYF.